This T cell receptor (beta chain) was retrieved from a study of shared clonotypes between healthy human individuals. Study as a whole: Used for every donor were three CD4 naive, three CD4 memory, two CD8 naive and one CD8 memory plate.

This table comes from immunoSEQ multiplex PCR, and its TCRdb copy is limited to in-frame clones, with some not included. The sample records 2 million to 2.5 million clones, nearly 97% being singletons. Study conclusions and caveats: Among several donors, around 5% of naive CD4 clonotypes were found in common.

Of note for this clone: Its antigen is currently unknown.

The CDR3 covers 17 residues. The V end lost 1 base, the J end lost 4 bases, and 17 bases lay between the germline ends. CDR1 and CDR2 from the germline V gene are LGHNA and YNFKEQ. The material sequenced was naive CD4+ T cells sorted from blood. Subset described: CD45RA+ positively selected. The origin of this receptor is a young man in good health. This chain uses TRBV4-2 with TRBJ2-1; D unclear. CDR3 nucleotide sequence: TGTGCCAGCAGCCAAGTCTTTCCAATCCCGAATTACAATGAGCAGTTCTTC. This codes for CASSQVFPIPNYNEQFF.